Listed here are 17 T cell receptor beta chains from one sample, sequenced in a study of OX40 agonist ivuxolimab in advanced cancers. Libraries were prepared by immunoSEQ multiplex PCR; TCRdb keeps only in-frame clonotypes and omits some of them. The sample contains about 91,000 clones, 87% of which appear only once. This specimen consisted of CD4+ or CD8+ T cells sorted from blood, obtained in a trial of the OX40 agonist ivuxolimab. All receptors come from an adult with an advanced solid tumor such as melanoma, head and neck, liver or kidney cancer.

The J gene is TRBJ1-2, the V gene TRBV10-3; TRBD1 agrees at 8 bases. The germline CDR1 and CDR2 sequences are ENHRY and SYGVKD. The CDR3 has 13 residues. Trimming at V came to 3 bases and at J to 8 bases, leaving 5 bases not matched to a gene. For the CDR3, the DNA is TGTGCCATCAGTGAACAGGGGGGAGGCGGCTACACCTTC. Translation gives CAISEQGGGGYTF.

The chain employs TRBV6-6 and TRBJ1-4; 7 bases map to TRBD1. This CDR3 spans 14 amino acids. After removal of 4 bases from V and 10 bases from J, the junction contained 9 bases not matched to a gene. The germline CDR1 and CDR2 sequences are MNHNY and SVGAGI (reference sequence). Here the CDR3 reads CASSSPGTEGKLFF. DNA for the CDR3: TGTGCCAGCAGTTCTCCTGGGACAGAGGGAAAACTGTTTTTT.

V is TRBV6-1 and J is TRBJ1-1, with D possibly matching TRBD1 (6 bases). The V end lost 7 bases, the J end lost 0 bases, and 12 bases lay between the germline ends. The CDR3 length is 14 residues. The germline V gene has CDR1 MNHNS and CDR2 SASEGT. DNA of the CDR3: TGTGCCAGCAAAGGGGGACACATGAACACTGAAGCTTTCTTT. As protein: CASKGGHMNTEAFF.

In its sample, this clone was seen once. The CDR3 carries no conserved terminal phenylalanine or tryptophan, so it likely arises from a read error. V is TRBV11-1 and J is TRBJ1-6, with 8 positions matching TRBD1. Trimming cost V 5 bases and J 10 bases; bases outside gene matches: 4. Germline CDR1 is SGHAT and CDR2 is FQDESV (reference sequence). The length of the CDR3 is 13 residues. CDR3 in amino acids: CASSLTGESPLHL. As DNA, the CDR3 is TGTGCCAGCAGCCTGACAGGGGAGTCACCCCTCCACCTT.

The chain employs TRBV11-3 and TRBJ2-7, with 7 bases lining up with TRBD1. Germline CDR1 is SGHNT and CDR2 is YENEEA. The trim removed 1 base at V and 2 bases at J, leaving 5 bases unmatched. The CDR3 is made up of 15 amino acids. This CDR3 reads CASSLAGTEAYEQYF. The CDR3, as DNA: TGTGCCAGCAGCTTAGCCGGGACAGAGGCCTACGAGCAGTACTTC. The full variable domain, with the rest looked up from reference TRBV11-3 and TRBJ2-7, is EAGVVQSPRYKIIEKKQPVAFWCNPISGHNTLYWYLQNLGQGPELLIRYENEEAVDDSQLPKDRFSAERLKGVDSTLKIQPAELGDSAVYLCASSLAGTEAYEQYFGPGTRLTVT.

V gene TRBV16 combines with J gene TRBJ1-3, with unresolved D. Deletions cut 3 bases from V and 3 bases from J, with 12 bases between. The CDR3 is 15 residues long. Germline CDR1 is KGHSY and CDR2 is FQNENV. CDR3 DNA: TGTGCCAGCAGCCAGAACCACGGGGATGGAAACACCATATATTTT. Its translation: CASSQNHGDGNTIYF.

A remark on this clone: An end of the junction differs from the germline gene, which may be a read error. The chain joins TRBV5-5 to TRBJ1-2, with a tentative D call TRBD1 (5 bases). The CDR3 is 12 amino acids. Germline-derived CDR1 and CDR2 are SGHKS and YYEKEE (reference sequence). CDR3 in DNA: TGTGCCAGCAGCTTGGCCAGGGATGGATACACCTTC. Translated: CASSLARDGYTF.

This chain connects TRBV7-2 to TRBJ2-7, with TRBD2 matching 7 bases. Unmatched junction bases numbered 8, after V lost 3 bases and J lost 6 bases. Germline V lookup: CDR1 SGHTA, CDR2 FQGNSA. The CDR3 totals 14 residues. The CDR3 protein is CASSFASGTSEQYF. CDR3 sequence (DNA): TGTGCCAGCAGCTTCGCTAGCGGCACGAGCGAGCAGTACTTC. The whole variable domain, remainder taken from reference TRBV7-2 and TRBJ2-7, is GAGVSQSPSNKVTEKGKDVELRCDPISGHTALYWYRQSLGQGLEFLIYFQGNSAPDKSGLPSDRFSAERTGGSVSTLTIQRTQQEDSAVYLCASSFASGTSEQYFGPGTRLTVT.

The chain links TRBV5-1 to TRBJ2-5; possibly TRBD1 for D (6 bases). CDR1 SGHRS and CDR2 YFSETQ come from the germline V gene. The CDR3 runs to 14 residues. The ends were cut back, 4 bases at V and 5 bases at J, with 15 bases in the middle. The CDR3 sequence: CASSTFLQGETQYF. CDR3 DNA: TGCGCCAGCAGCACGTTTCTGCAGGGGGAGACCCAGTACTTC.

V and J are TRBV5-1 and TRBJ2-7; 9 nucleotides line up with TRBD1. The CDR3 totals 15 residues. The V gene end was trimmed by 4 bases and the J gene end by 7 bases; junction bases not matched to a gene: 12. CDR1 is SGHRS and CDR2 is YFSETQ in the germline V gene. The CDR3 sequence is CASSPRTGVDSEQYF. CDR3 nucleotide sequence: TGCGCCAGCAGCCCGCGGACAGGGGTGGATAGTGAGCAGTACTTC.

As regards this clone: One junction end does not reproduce the germline sequence, and a read error may be involved. The chain recombines TRBV6-1 with TRBJ2-7; D is possibly TRBD1 or TRBD2 (5 bases each). Germline CDR1 and CDR2: MNHNS and SASEGT. The CDR3 length is 14 residues. CDR3 nucleotide sequence: TGTGCCGGCAGGGCAACTAGTGGGGGCTACGAGCAGTACTTC. Translated, it gives CAGRATSGGYEQYF.

V gene TRBV7-9 combines with J gene TRBJ2-7; 10 bases fit TRBD1. J gave up 5 bases and V 2 bases, and 3 bases lay outside the gene matches. The V gene's germline CDR1 is SEHNR and CDR2 FQNEAQ (reference sequence). The CDR3 extends over 14 amino acids. In DNA form, the CDR3 reads TGTGCCAGCAGCTTATGGGACAGGGGCAACGAGCAGTACTTC. It is translated as CASSLWDRGNEQYF.

Remarks on this clone: Other DNA sequences in this specimen translate into the identical CDR3. The rearrangement links TRBV5-1 to TRBJ2-6; no reliable D call. CDR3 length equals 15 residues. CDR1 SGHRS and CDR2 YFSETQ come from the germline V gene. V lost 0 bases to trimming and J lost 0 bases, with 4 bases between them. The CDR3 sequence: CASSLEGSGANVLTF. DNA for the CDR3: TGCGCCAGCAGCTTGGAAGGCTCTGGGGCCAACGTCCTGACTTTC.

This chain connects TRBV4-1 to TRBJ2-2, with D maybe TRBD2 (7 bases). V dropped 1 base and J dropped 3 bases, with 24 bases sitting between them. The germline V gene encodes CDR1 MGHRA and CDR2 YSYEKL. The CDR3 runs to 20 residues. The chain's CDR3 is CASSQGISGGAGVDTGELFF. The CDR3 bases are TGCGCCAGCAGCCAAGGAATCAGTGGGGGGGCCGGGGTCGACACCGGGGAGCTGTTTTTT.

Worth noting for this clone: One junction end disagrees with the germline gene, perhaps due to a read error. The identical CDR3 is also encoded by other nucleotide sequences in the sample. V and J are TRBV18 and TRBJ1-3; D gene ambiguous. This CDR3 spans 13 amino acids. Germline V gene data show CDR1 as KGHSH and CDR2 as LQKENI. CDR3 sequence: CASSDTSGNTIYF. The CDR3 DNA reads as TGTGCCAGCTCAGACACCTCTGGGAACACCATATATTTT.

This rearrangement joins TRBV28 to TRBJ1-5; 9 nucleotides line up with TRBD1. Germline CDR1 reads MDHEN; CDR2 reads SYDVKM. V lost 10 bases and J lost 6; bases outside the gene matches: 10. The CDR3 loop spans 14 amino acids. CDR3 sequence: CATGGGQGFQPQHF. The CDR3 coding sequence is TGTGCCACCGGGGGGGGACAGGGCTTTCAGCCCCAGCATTTT.

The chain is built from TRBV6-1 and TRBJ1-1; D is unclear. Germline-derived CDR1 and CDR2 are MNHNS and SASEGT. The CDR3 extends over 14 amino acids. Trimming removed 3 bases from V and 0 bases from J, with 8 bases in between. CDR3 bases: TGTGCCAGCAGTGAGGCGGTTATGAACACTGAAGCTTTCTTT. Its protein product is CASSEAVMNTEAFF.